This T cell receptor beta chain was captured in a study of T-cell reconstitution after alpha-beta-depleted transplantation in children. Study findings and constraints: From newly produced T cells came most of the T-cell counts and diversity one year after transplant. About two months after transplant, alpha-beta T cells reportedly came from several hundred expanded graft clones. The study traced high day-60 TCRbeta diversity in some patients to surviving recipient T cells and thymic progenitors.

This clonotype showed up just a few times. Its matching antigen is unknown. CDR1 and CDR2 (germline): MNHEY, SVGAGI. The V segment lost 0 bases and the J segment 0 bases; nucleotides outside the gene matches: 7. This CDR3 spans 19 amino acids. The TCRbeta library incorporated unique molecular identifiers. Using its own MiXCR run on the PCR reads, TCRdb lists one record per CDR3 protein. The sample lists over 100,000 distinct CDR3 sequences; 10% were seen once. The V and J genes are TRBV6-5 and TRBJ2-6; 8 bases map to TRBD1. The sequences come from PBMCs, collected before TCRalphabeta/CD19-depleted stem cell transplant. The TCR comes from a boy aged 2-9 years with acute lymphoblastic leukemia, due to receive a stem cell transplant. CDR3 protein: CASSYSPGTGYSGANVLTF. The CDR3 DNA follows: TGTGCCAGCAGTTACTCCCCCGGGACAGGCTACTCTGGGGCCAACGTCCTGACTTTC.